This T cell receptor (beta chain) was recorded in a study of blood T cell repertoires in COVID-19. About the research overall: Sites in the United States, Italy and Spain provided acute and convalescent COVID-19 samples. Sample material is recorded as cDNA or gDNA derived from T cells, B-cell-depleted T cells, or PBMCs.

Germline trimming cut 5 bases from V and 6 bases from J; bases unmatched to any gene: 14. The CDR3 runs to 16 residues. The germline V gene has CDR1 MNHEY and CDR2 SMNVEV (reference sequence). Per the study methods: Amplification from reference gene primers served as the basis for estimated nucleated cell counts. Here immunoSEQ multiplex PCR was the method, and the copy in TCRdb shows in-frame clones only, minus some. V and J calls plus clone size are reproduced from that table; the DNA served to infer D and trimming. The table lists 55,000 to 75,000 clones, around 80% of them singletons. The material sequenced was peripheral blood. This TCR was recovered from a man aged 70-80 years who had recovered from COVID-19. The chain carries TRBV27 and TRBJ2-5; 8 bases match TRBD1. CDR3 amino acids: CASSPKMTGELKTQYF. The CDR3 region has the DNA TGTGCCAGCAGTCCTAAAATGACAGGGGAGTTGAAGACCCAGTACTTC.